The 24 T cell receptor beta chains given below trace back to one sample, sequenced in a study of cytomegalovirus exposure and HLA in healthy donors. PCR employed 60 Vbeta and 13 Jbeta primers. Assay: immunoSEQ multiplex PCR; the TCRdb copy retains only in-frame clones and omits some. The table lists roughly 100,000 clones, approximately 83% of them singletons. The sequenced sample consisted of PBMCs. The receptors stem from a man between 18 and 35 years old in good health and CMV-seronegative.

The chain links TRBV5-1 to TRBJ2-2, with TRBD1 matching over 7 bases. The germline V gene encodes CDR1 SGHRS and CDR2 YFSETQ. There are 18 residues in the CDR3. V shed 0 bases, J shed 5 bases, and the junction held 13 bases outside the gene matches. The CDR3 region is CASSLDRGAFTLTGELFF. CDR3 in DNA: TGCGCCAGCAGCTTGGACAGGGGAGCGTTCACGCTAACCGGGGAGCTGTTTTTT.

This rearrangement joins TRBV10-1 to TRBJ1-1, with 7 bases that match TRBD1. The V segment lost 5 bases and the J segment 2 bases; nucleotides outside the gene matches: 5. The CDR3 totals 14 residues. Germline V lookup: CDR1 WNHNN, CDR2 SYGVQD (reference sequence). The CDR3 DNA reads as TGCGCCAGCAGTACCGGGACAGCTAACACTGAAGCTTTCTTT. Its protein product is CASSTGTANTEAFF.

The chain joins TRBV5-1 to TRBJ2-3, with 7 bases identical to TRBD2. With 7 bases clipped from V and 2 bases from J, the junction kept 10 bases outside the gene matches. Germline V gives CDR1 SGHRS, CDR2 YFSETQ. CDR3 length: 15 amino acids. The CDR3 here is CASGPDGRTTDTQYF. The CDR3 nucleotides are TGCGCCAGCGGCCCGGACGGGAGGACCACAGATACGCAGTATTTT.

The chain employs TRBV6-5 and TRBJ1-6, with D possibly TRBD1 on 5 matching bases. Germline CDR1 MNHEY, CDR2 SVGAGI. V was trimmed by 5 bases and J by 11 bases, leaving 13 bases between them. The CDR3 is 13 residues long. The CDR3: CASSPGLAAPLHF. CDR3 in DNA: TGTGCCAGCAGTCCGGGACTTGCGGCACCCCTCCACTTT.

The V call is TRBV19, the J call TRBJ2-1, with a possible D match to TRBD2 (6 bases). Germline V gives CDR1 LNHDA, CDR2 SQIVND (reference sequence). CDR3 length: 15 amino acids. Trimming left V 5 bases short and J 9 bases short, with 20 bases between. Written as DNA, the CDR3 is TGTGCCAGTAGTGGGACTTTTTCCGAAGGCGGTGAGCAGTTCTTC. Protein: CASSGTFSEGGEQFF.

J is TRBJ1-1 and V is TRBV6-6; no definite D call. V lost 4 bases and J 0 bases, leaving 9 bases between the germline ends. The CDR3 is made up of 14 amino acids. CDR1 and CDR2 (germline): MNHNY, SVGAGI (reference sequence). In DNA form, the CDR3 reads TGTGCCAGCAGTTGGAGCCATATGAACACTGAAGCTTTCTTT. Translating gives CASSWSHMNTEAFF.

Comment on this clone: Germline is not matched at one junction end, which may reflect a read error. The chain joins TRBV6-5 to TRBJ1-5; 9 bases match TRBD1. This CDR3 spans 14 amino acids. Germline V gene sequence: CDR1 MNHEY, CDR2 SVGAGI. The CDR3 DNA reads as TGTGCCGGCAGTTACGGGACAGGGTATCAGCCCCAGCATTTT. It is translated as CAGSYGTGYQPQHF.

The chain links TRBV4-1 to TRBJ2-5, with unresolved D. Looked up from germline, CDR1 is MGHRA and CDR2 is YSYEKL. V lost 1 base to trimming and J lost 3 bases, with 6 bases between them. This CDR3 spans 13 amino acids. The CDR3 sequence: CASSQVHKETQYF. The CDR3 DNA sequence: TGCGCCAGCAGCCAAGTACACAAAGAGACCCAGTACTTC.

The rearrangement uses TRBV9 and TRBJ2-3; 7 nucleotides match TRBD1. This CDR3 has 14 residues. Unmatched junction bases numbered 8, after V lost 4 bases and J lost 6 bases. Per germline, CDR1 SGDLS and CDR2 YYNGEE. The CDR3 loop is CASSTRQGWDTQYF. The CDR3 DNA reads TGTGCCAGCAGCACTCGACAGGGTTGGGATACGCAGTATTTT.

This clone has just a few counts. The rearrangement joins TRBV6-5 to TRBJ2-7; 7 positions match TRBD1. The CDR3 sequence is 14 residues long. Germline values: CDR1 MNHEY, CDR2 SVGAGI. Germline trimming cut 5 bases from V and 4 bases from J; bases unmatched to any gene: 8. The CDR3 region is CASSHGTVVYEQYF. The CDR3 nucleotides are TGTGCCAGCAGTCACGGGACAGTAGTGTACGAGCAGTACTTC.

The CDR3 reads CASRGTPTGHSNQPQHF. Written as DNA, the CDR3 is TGTGCCAGCAGGGGCACCCCGACAGGGCATAGCAATCAGCCCCAGCATTTT. The chain carries TRBV2 and TRBJ1-5, with 7 bases that match TRBD1. The ends lost 6 bases at V and 0 bases at J; junction bases unmatched: 11. CDR3 length: 17 residues. Germline V lookup: CDR1 SNHLY, CDR2 FYNNEI.

The V gene is TRBV15, the J gene TRBJ1-4, with 7 bases that match TRBD1. The V segment lost 0 bases and the J segment 0 bases; nucleotides outside the gene matches: 13. This CDR3 contains 20 residues. CDR1 and CDR2 (germline): LNHNV, YYDKDF (reference sequence). This chain's CDR3 is CATSRERGVRGSATNEKLFF. CDR3 nucleotide sequence: TGTGCCACCAGCAGAGAAAGGGGGGTCAGGGGGTCTGCAACTAATGAAAAACTGTTTTTT.

The V and J genes are TRBV6-5 and TRBJ1-2; a possible D gene is TRBD1 (5 bases). V lost 4 bases and J 5 bases, leaving 20 bases between the germline ends. The CDR3 contains 16 residues. The V gene's germline CDR1 is MNHEY and CDR2 SVGAGI. The CDR3 loop is CASSFPRQHNSYGYTF. The CDR3 DNA follows: TGTGCCAGCAGTTTTCCTCGACAGCACAATTCTTATGGCTACACCTTC.

V is TRBV12-5 and J is TRBJ2-2; D may be TRBD2 (6 bases). This CDR3 is 16 amino acids long. CDR1 is LGHNT, CDR2 FRNRAP, per germline. Deletions cut 6 bases from V and 3 bases from J, with 17 bases between. CDR3 residues: CASGISVGGDTGELFF. The CDR3 DNA sequence: TGTGCTAGTGGCATTAGTGTTGGAGGGGACACCGGGGAGCTGTTTTTT.

The genes are TRBV4-3 and TRBJ1-5; 8 bases align to TRBD1. V lost 3 bases, J lost 4 bases, and 5 bases stayed unmatched. The CDR3 has 15 amino acids. The germline gives CDR1 LGHNA, CDR2 YSLEER. The CDR3 nucleotides read TGCGCCAGCAGCCAGGGGACAGGCCTTAATCAGCCCCAGCATTTT. Translated, it gives CASSQGTGLNQPQHF.

The chain uses TRBV28 and TRBJ1-2; 9 bases agree with TRBD1. Germline CDR1 and CDR2: MDHEN and SYDVKM. V gave up 4 bases and J gave up 6 bases; unmatched junction bases: 3. The CDR3 spans 13 residues. The CDR3 nucleotides are TGTGCCAGCAGTTCAACAGGGGGCGATGGCTACACCTTC. Translating it yields CASSSTGGDGYTF.

The chain joins TRBV18 to TRBJ2-7; 8 nucleotides agree with TRBD2. V gave up 1 base and J gave up 3 bases; unmatched junction bases: 8. This CDR3 comprises 16 residues. CDR1 KGHSH and CDR2 LQKENI come from the germline V gene. The CDR3 reads CASSPRGGTRDYEQYF. The CDR3 DNA is TGTGCCAGCTCACCACGGGGGGGGACTAGGGACTACGAGCAGTACTTC.

This clone was detected once. This chain links TRBV4-3 with TRBJ1-2; D is ambiguous. Looked up from germline, CDR1 is LGHNA and CDR2 is YSLEER. Trimming left V 3 bases short and J 2 bases short, with 10 bases between. This CDR3 contains 14 residues. CDR3 DNA sequence: TGCGCCAGCAGCCATTATGAGGGAAACTATGGCTACACCTTC. It translates to CASSHYEGNYGYTF.

The rearrangement joins TRBV5-8 to TRBJ2-5, with D unresolved. Germline lookup yields CDR1 SGHTS and CDR2 YDEGEE. This CDR3 is built from 14 residues. V lost 2 bases, J lost 3 bases, and 11 bases lay in between. CDR3 nucleotide sequence: TGTGCCAGCAGCTTTACCGGAGTTGAAGAGACCCAGTACTTC. Amino acids: CASSFTGVEETQYF.

The chain couples TRBV19 to TRBJ2-7, with 9 positions matching TRBD2. CDR1 LNHDA and CDR2 SQIVND come from the germline V gene (reference sequence). CDR3 size: 15 residues. After removal of 9 bases from V and 3 bases from J, the junction contained 12 bases not matched to a gene. This chain's CDR3 is CASQPLAGNDYEQYF. The CDR3 DNA reads TGTGCCAGCCAACCCCTAGCGGGGAACGACTACGAGCAGTACTTC.

The CDR3 DNA reads TGTGCCAGCAGTGAATATAACCGGGGTTGGGCTTTCTTT. Translated: CASSEYNRGWAFF. The J gene is TRBJ1-1, the V gene TRBV25-1; D is uncertain. The CDR3 contains 13 residues. Germline loops: CDR1 MGHDK, CDR2 SYGVNS. V gave up 0 bases and J gave up 11 bases, with 13 bases separating them.

This chain joins TRBV1 and TRBJ2-7; no DNA check was done on the table's D call, TRBD2. TRBV1 is given as a pseudogene. The CDR3 loop spans 14 amino acids. The CDR3 region has the DNA TGCACCAGCAGCCCTCCAGCGGGATTACACGAGCAGTACTTC. This codes for CTSSPPAGLHEQYF.

This chain connects TRBV6-6 to TRBJ1-5; possibly TRBD1 for D (6 bases). Germline CDR1 is MNHNY and CDR2 is SVGAGI (reference sequence). Trimming took 2 bases from V and 5 from J, leaving 7 bases between them. The CDR3 contains 13 residues. The DNA of the CDR3 is TGTGCCAGCAGTTACAGGACAGATCAGCCCCAGCATTTT. It is translated as CASSYRTDQPQHF.

V usage is TRBV20-1 and J usage is TRBJ2-7; D not resolved. This CDR3 comprises 10 residues. Germline V gives CDR1 DFQATT, CDR2 SNEGSKA (reference sequence). Trimming shortened V by 5 bases and J by 9 bases, and 11 bases separated the two germline ends. The CDR3 DNA follows: TGCAGTGCTTCGGTGCTCGGGCAGTACTTC. Translating it yields CSASVLGQYF.